This record concerns one T cell receptor beta chain sequence. Its antigen is not known. This CDR3 has 13 amino acids. V was clipped by 3 bases and J by 3 bases, with 12 bases between them. CDR1 is DFQATT, CDR2 SNEGSKA, per germline (reference sequence). The data originate from a study of CD8 T cells in ankylosing spondylitis. Study-level points and caveats: Some motif variants were previously reported in reactive arthritis synovial fluid and blood. A TCR beta motif of roughly eight highly homologous variants seemed to mark ankylosing spondylitis blood. Disease-associated clones were reportedly significantly overrepresented in matched ankylosing spondylitis synovial fluid. Peripheral blood samples showed relatively rare disease-linked clones, and these clones were CD8+.

Quantitative 5'-RACE with molecular barcodes generated TCR beta libraries. TCRdb processed the 5' RACE reads anew with MiXCR; each CDR3 protein has one entry. The sample includes around 440,000 distinct CDR3 sequences, 17% seen only once; the top ten take approximately 1%. This TCR was recovered from a male donor with ankylosing spondylitis. Input material: blood, either unsorted or a sorted T cell fraction (not recorded which). This chain uses TRBV20-1 with TRBJ2-7; D ambiguous. The CDR3 protein is CSASIAGVYEQYF. Written as DNA, the CDR3 is TGCAGTGCTAGTATTGCAGGAGTCTACGAGCAGTACTTC.